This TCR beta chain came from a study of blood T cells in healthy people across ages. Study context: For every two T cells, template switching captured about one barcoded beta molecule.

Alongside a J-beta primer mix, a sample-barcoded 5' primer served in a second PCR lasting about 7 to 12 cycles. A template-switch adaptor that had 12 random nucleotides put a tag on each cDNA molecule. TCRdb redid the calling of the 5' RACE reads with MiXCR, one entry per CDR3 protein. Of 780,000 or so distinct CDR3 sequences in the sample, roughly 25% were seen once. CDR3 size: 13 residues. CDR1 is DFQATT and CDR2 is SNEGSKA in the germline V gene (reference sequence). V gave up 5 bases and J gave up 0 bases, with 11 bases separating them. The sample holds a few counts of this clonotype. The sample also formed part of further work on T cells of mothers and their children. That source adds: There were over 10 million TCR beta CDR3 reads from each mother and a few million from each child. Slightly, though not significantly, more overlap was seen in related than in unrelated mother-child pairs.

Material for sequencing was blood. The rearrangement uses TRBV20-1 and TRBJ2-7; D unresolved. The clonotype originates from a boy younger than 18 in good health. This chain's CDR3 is CSARRLVSYEQYF. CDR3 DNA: TGCAGTGCTCGCCGTTTGGTCTCCTACGAGCAGTACTTC.